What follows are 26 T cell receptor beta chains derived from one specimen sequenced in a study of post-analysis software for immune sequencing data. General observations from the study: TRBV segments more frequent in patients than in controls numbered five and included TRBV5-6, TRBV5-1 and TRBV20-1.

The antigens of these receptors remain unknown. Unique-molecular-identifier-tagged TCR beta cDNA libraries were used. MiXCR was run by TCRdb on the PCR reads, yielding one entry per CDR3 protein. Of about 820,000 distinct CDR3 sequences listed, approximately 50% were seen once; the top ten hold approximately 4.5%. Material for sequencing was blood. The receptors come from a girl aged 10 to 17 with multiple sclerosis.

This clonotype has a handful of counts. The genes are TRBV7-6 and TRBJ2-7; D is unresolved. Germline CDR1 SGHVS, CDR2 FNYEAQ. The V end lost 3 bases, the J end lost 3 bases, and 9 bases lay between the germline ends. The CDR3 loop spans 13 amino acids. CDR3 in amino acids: CASSFTVHYEQYF. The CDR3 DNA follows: TGTGCCAGCAGCTTCACGGTTCACTACGAGCAGTACTTC.

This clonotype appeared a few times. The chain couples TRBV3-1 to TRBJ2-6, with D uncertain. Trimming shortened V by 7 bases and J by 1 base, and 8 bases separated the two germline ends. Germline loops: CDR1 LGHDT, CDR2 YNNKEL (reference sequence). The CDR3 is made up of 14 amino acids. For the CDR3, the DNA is TGTGCCAGCAAGATTGAGTCTGGGGCCAACGTCCTGACTTTC. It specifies CASKIESGANVLTF.

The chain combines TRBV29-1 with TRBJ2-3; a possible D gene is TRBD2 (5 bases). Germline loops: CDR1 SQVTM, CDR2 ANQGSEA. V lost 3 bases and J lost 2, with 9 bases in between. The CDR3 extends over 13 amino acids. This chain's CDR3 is CSVDWGVTDTQYF. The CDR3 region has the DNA TGCAGCGTTGACTGGGGAGTCACAGATACGCAGTATTTT.

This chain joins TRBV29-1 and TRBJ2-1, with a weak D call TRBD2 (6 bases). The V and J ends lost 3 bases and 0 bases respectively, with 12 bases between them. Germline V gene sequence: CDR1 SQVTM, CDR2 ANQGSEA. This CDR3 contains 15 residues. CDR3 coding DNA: TGCAGCGTTGACGAAGCGGGCCGCTCCTACAATGAGCAGTTCTTC. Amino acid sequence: CSVDEAGRSYNEQFF.

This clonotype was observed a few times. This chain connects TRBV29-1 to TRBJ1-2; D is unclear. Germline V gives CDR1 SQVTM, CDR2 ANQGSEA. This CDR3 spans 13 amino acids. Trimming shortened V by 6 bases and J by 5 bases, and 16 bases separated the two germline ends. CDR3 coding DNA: TGCAGCGTATTGGGTGCCCCCCCTTATGGCTACACCTTC. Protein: CSVLGAPPYGYTF.

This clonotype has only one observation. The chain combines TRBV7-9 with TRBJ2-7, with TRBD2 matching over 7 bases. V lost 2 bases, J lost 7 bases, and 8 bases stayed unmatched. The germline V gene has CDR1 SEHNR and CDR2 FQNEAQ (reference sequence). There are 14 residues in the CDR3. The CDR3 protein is CASSLTGGTGEQYF. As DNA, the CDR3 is TGTGCCAGCAGCTTAACGGGGGGAACGGGGGAGCAGTACTTC.

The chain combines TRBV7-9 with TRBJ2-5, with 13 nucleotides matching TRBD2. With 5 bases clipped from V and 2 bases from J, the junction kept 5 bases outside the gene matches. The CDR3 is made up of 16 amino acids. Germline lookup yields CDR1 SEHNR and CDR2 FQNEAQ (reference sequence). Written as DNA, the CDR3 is TGTGCCAGCAGCCCGACTAGCGGGGGGCTTCAAGAGACCCAGTACTTC. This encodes CASSPTSGGLQETQYF.

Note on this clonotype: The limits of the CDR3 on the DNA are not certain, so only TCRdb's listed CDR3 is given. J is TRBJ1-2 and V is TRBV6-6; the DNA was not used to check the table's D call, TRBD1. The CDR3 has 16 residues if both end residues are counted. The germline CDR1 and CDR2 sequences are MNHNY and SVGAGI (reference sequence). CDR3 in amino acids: CASSFGPGVLWDGYTF.

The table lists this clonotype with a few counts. The CDR3 DNA reads as TGCGCCAGCAGCATGGACAGGCTTTACGAGCAGTACTTC. Encoded protein: CASSMDRLYEQYF. This chain joins TRBV5-1 and TRBJ2-7; TRBD1 matches 7 bases. CDR1 and CDR2 from the germline V gene are SGHRS and YFSETQ. The CDR3 is made up of 13 amino acids. Unmatched junction bases numbered 5, after V lost 4 bases and J lost 4 bases.

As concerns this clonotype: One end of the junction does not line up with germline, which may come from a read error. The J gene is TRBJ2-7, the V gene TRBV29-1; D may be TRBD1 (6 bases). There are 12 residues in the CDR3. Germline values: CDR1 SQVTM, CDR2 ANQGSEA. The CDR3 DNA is TGCAGCGTTGGGACAGTCTCCCACGAGCAGTACTTC. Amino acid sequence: CSVGTVSHEQYF.

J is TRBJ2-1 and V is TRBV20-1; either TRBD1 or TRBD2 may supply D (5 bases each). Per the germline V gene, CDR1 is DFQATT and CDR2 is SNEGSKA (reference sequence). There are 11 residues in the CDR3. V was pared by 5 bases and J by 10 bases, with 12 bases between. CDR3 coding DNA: TGCAGTGCTCGGAGGTGGGGGGAGCAGTTCTTC. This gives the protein CSARRWGEQFF.

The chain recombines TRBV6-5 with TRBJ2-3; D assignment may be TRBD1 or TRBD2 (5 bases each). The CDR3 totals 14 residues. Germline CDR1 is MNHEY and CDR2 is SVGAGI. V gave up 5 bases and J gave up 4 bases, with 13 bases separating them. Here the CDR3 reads CASSRPGPPDTQYF. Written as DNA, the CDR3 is TGTGCCAGCAGTAGACCGGGACCCCCAGATACGCAGTATTTT.

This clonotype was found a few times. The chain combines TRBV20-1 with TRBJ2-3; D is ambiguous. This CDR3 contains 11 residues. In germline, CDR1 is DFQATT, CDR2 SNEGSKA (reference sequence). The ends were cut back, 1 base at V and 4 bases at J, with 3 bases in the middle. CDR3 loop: CSARVADTQYF. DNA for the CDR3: TGCAGTGCTAGAGTGGCAGATACGCAGTATTTT.

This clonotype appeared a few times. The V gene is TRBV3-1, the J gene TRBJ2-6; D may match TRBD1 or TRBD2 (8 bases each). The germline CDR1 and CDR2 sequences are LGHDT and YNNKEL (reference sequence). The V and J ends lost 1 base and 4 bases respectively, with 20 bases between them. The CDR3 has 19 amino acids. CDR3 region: CASSQVRDRGLGGANVLTF. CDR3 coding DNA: TGTGCCAGCAGCCAAGTTCGAGACAGGGGACTAGGAGGGGCCAACGTCCTGACTTTC.

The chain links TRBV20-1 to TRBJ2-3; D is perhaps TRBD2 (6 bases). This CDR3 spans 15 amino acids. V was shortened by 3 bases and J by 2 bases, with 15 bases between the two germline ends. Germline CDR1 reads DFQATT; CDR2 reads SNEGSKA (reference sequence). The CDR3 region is CSASHSGGTTDTQYF. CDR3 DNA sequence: TGCAGTGCTAGTCATTCCGGCGGGACCACAGATACGCAGTATTTT.

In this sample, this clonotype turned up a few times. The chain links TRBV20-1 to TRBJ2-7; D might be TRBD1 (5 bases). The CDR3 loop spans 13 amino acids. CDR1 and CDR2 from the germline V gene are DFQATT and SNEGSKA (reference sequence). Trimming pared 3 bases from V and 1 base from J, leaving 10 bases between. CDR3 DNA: TGCAGTGCTAGCCCGGACACATCCTACGAGCAGTACTTC. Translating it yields CSASPDTSYEQYF.

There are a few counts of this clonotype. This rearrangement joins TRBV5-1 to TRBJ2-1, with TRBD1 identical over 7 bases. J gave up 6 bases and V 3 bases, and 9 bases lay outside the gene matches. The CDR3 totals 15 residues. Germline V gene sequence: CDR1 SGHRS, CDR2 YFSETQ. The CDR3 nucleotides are TGCGCCAGCAGCTCGACAGGGATCGGACCCAATGAGCAGTTCTTC. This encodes CASSSTGIGPNEQFF. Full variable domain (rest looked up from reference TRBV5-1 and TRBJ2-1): KAGVTQTPRYLIKTRGQQVTLSCSPISGHRSVSWYQQTPGQGLQFLFEYFSETQRNKGNFPGRFSGRQFSNSRSEMNVSTLELGDSALYLCASSSTGIGPNEQFFGPGTRLTVL.

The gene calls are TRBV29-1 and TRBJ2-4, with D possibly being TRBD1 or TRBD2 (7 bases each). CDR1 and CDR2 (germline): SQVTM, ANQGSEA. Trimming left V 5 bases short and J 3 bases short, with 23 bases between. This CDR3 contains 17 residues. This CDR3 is CSVSRIGEGTDKNIQYF. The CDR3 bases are TGCAGCGTTTCGCGGATAGGGGAGGGGACAGACAAAAACATTCAGTACTTC.

DNA for the CDR3: TGTGCCAGCAGTTCATTCCGCACAGATACGCAGTATTTT. It codes for CASSSFRTDTQYF. The rearrangement uses TRBV27 and TRBJ2-3; no definite D call. Germline CDR1 and CDR2: MNHEY and SMNVEV (reference sequence). The CDR3 covers 13 residues. Trimming took 4 bases from V and 1 from J, leaving 6 bases between them.

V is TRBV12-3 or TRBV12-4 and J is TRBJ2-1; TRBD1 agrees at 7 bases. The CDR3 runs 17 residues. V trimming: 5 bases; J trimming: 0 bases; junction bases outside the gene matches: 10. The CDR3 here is CASSPGTEKSSYNEQFF. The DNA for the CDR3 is TGTGCCAGCAGTCCCGGGACAGAAAAGAGCTCCTACAATGAGCAGTTCTTC.

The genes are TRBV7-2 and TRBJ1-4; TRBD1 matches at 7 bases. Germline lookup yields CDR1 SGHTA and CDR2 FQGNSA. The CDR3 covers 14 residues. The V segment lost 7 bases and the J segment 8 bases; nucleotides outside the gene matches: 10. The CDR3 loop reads CASNQDRDSEKLFF. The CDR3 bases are TGTGCCAGCAACCAAGACAGGGACTCGGAAAAACTGTTTTTT.

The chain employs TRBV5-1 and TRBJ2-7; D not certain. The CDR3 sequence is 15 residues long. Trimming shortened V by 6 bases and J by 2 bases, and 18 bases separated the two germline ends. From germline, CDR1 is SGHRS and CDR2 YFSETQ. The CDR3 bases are TGCGCCAGCACGTTTGGCAACATGATTCCCTACGAGCAGTACTTC. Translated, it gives CASTFGNMIPYEQYF. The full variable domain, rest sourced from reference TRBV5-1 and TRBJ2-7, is KAGVTQTPRYLIKTRGQQVTLSCSPISGHRSVSWYQQTPGQGLQFLFEYFSETQRNKGNFPGRFSGRQFSNSRSEMNVSTLELGDSALYLCASTFGNMIPYEQYFGPGTRLTVT.

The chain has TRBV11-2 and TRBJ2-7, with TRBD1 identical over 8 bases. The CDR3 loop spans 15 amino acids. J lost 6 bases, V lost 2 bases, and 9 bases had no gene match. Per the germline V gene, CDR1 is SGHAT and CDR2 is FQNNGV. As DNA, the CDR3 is TGTGCCAGCAGCTTAAACGACAGGGGAATGAGCGAGCAGTACTTC. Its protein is CASSLNDRGMSEQYF.

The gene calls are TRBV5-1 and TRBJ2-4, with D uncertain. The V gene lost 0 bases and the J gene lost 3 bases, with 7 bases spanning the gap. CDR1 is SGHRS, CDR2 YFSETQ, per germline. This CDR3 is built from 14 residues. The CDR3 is CASSLGMDKNIQYF. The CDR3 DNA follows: TGCGCCAGCAGCTTGGGTATGGACAAAAACATTCAGTACTTC. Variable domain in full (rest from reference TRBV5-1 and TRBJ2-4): KAGVTQTPRYLIKTRGQQVTLSCSPISGHRSVSWYQQTPGQGLQFLFEYFSETQRNKGNFPGRFSGRQFSNSRSEMNVSTLELGDSALYLCASSLGMDKNIQYFGAGTRLSVL.

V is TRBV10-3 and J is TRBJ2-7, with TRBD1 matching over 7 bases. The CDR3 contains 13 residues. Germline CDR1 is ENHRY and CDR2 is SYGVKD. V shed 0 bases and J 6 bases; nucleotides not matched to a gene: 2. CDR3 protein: CAISESTGFEQYF. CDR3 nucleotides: TGTGCCATCAGTGAGTCGACAGGGTTCGAGCAGTACTTC.

Written as DNA, the CDR3 is TGTGCCAGCAGCTTTGAAACAGGGCGAGAGACCCAGTACTTC. The encoded protein is CASSFETGRETQYF. This chain connects TRBV5-5 to TRBJ2-5; tentative D call: TRBD1 (6 bases). This CDR3 has 14 amino acids. V was pared by 2 bases and J by 4 bases, with 12 bases between. Germline lookup yields CDR1 SGHKS and CDR2 YYEKEE (reference sequence). The full variable domain, in which reference TRBV5-5 and TRBJ2-5 provide the parts outside the CDR3, is DAGVTQSPTHLIKTRGQQVTLRCSPISGHKSVSWYQQVLGQGPQFIFQYYEKEERGRGNFPDRFSARQFPNYSSELNVNALLLGDSALYLCASSFETGRETQYFGPGTRLLVL.